These T cell receptor beta chains were read from a single sample in a study of cytomegalovirus exposure and HLA in healthy donors. Generated by immunoSEQ multiplex PCR, the TCRdb table keeps only in-frame clones and is missing some. The data show around 130,000 clones, 60% to 75% seen once. The sequencing sample was made of PBMCs. The receptors come from a woman aged 40 to 55 in good health and CMV-seropositive. Both conserved end residues are part of each CDR3. The D gene is left open where the match is weak. Some rows have no size entry. The others give once, few or many, or a class for an expanded clone.

size	V	J	D	CDR3	DNA
once	TRBV2	TRBJ1-5	TRBD1	CASGRTGSSNQPQHF	TGTGCCAGCGGGCGGACAGGCTCGAGCAATCAGCCCCAGCATTTT
.	TRBV2	TRBJ1-2	.	CASTRTALYGYTF	TGTGCCAGCACCAGGACAGCTCTCTATGGCTACACCTTC
few	TRBV16	TRBJ1-5	TRBD1	CASSQSGQDQPQHF	TGTGCCAGCAGCCAATCAGGACAGGATCAGCCCCAGCATTTT
.	TRBV2	TRBJ1-1	.	CASRAGMNTEAFF	TGTGCCAGCAGGGCAGGGATGAACACTGAAGCTTTCTTT
.	TRBV7-9	TRBJ2-3	.	CASSLETRGTFSTDTQYF	TGTGCCAGCAGCTTAGAAACTAGGGGGACCTTTAGCACAGATACGCAGTATTTT
once	TRBV5-1	TRBJ2-3	.	CASSRASGSTDTQYF	TGCGCCAGCAGCCGCGCGTCGGGAAGCACAGATACGCAGTATTTT
.	TRBV19	TRBJ2-3	.	CASSQLGTSTDTQYF	TGTGCCAGTAGCCAGTTGGGGACTAGCACAGATACGCAGTATTTT
.	TRBV19	TRBJ1-3	.	CASSTVTGNANTIYF	TGTGCCAGTAGTACCGTCACAGGGAATGCAAACACCATATATTTT
few	TRBV5-1	TRBJ2-2	TRBD1	CASSFRTGARELFF	TGCGCCAGCAGCTTTCGGACAGGCGCCCGGGAGCTGTTTTTT
.	TRBV29-1	TRBJ2-5	.	CSVEVASVKTQYF	TGCAGCGTTGAAGTCGCTAGCGTGAAGACCCAGTACTTC
.	TRBV4-3	TRBJ2-1	.	CASSQDRQANNEQFF	TGCGCCAGCAGCCAAGATCGTCAAGCCAACAATGAGCAGTTCTTC
.	TRBV2	TRBJ2-7	TRBD1	CASSDVQGAVHEQYF	TGTGCCAGCAGTGATGTTCAGGGGGCTGTCCACGAGCAGTACTTC
.	TRBV6-4	TRBJ2-1	.	CASSFDGDNEQFF	TGTGCCAGCAGTTTTGACGGGGACAATGAGCAGTTCTTC
.	TRBV14	TRBJ1-2	.	CASSQATLRIGSYGYTF	TGTGCCAGCAGCCAGGCTACCCTTCGAATAGGGAGCTATGGCTACACCTTC
.	TRBV15	TRBJ1-1	.	CATNEGAYTEAFF	TGTGCCACCAATGAAGGGGCGTACACTGAAGCTTTCTTT
.	TRBV11-3	TRBJ2-7	TRBD1	CASSSTGTGDYEQYF	TGTGCCAGCAGCTCGACCGGGACAGGGGACTACGAGCAGTACTTC
.	TRBV10-3	TRBJ2-3	TRBD1	CAIRGQATDTQYF	TGTGCCATCAGGGGACAGGCCACAGATACGCAGTATTTT
.	TRBV6-1	TRBJ2-7	TRBD2	CASRPAGGDEQYF	TGTGCCAGCAGACCTGCGGGGGGGGACGAGCAGTACTTC
few	TRBV10-3	TRBJ2-7	TRBD1	CAISGTGGFYEQYF	TGTGCCATCAGCGGGACAGGGGGCTTCTACGAGCAGTACTTC
.	TRBV18	TRBJ2-3	.	CASSPPSRAVSDTQYF	TGTGCCAGCTCACCACCGAGCAGGGCCGTGTCAGATACGCAGTATTTT
.	TRBV5-4	TRBJ2-1	.	CASSLELVYNEQFF	TGTGCCAGCAGCTTGGAACTAGTCTACAATGAGCAGTTCTTC
.	TRBV25-1	TRBJ1-1	.	CASSEQGRTMNTEAFF	TGTGCCAGCAGTGAACAGGGTCGAACAATGAACACTGAAGCTTTCTTT
.	TRBV9	TRBJ1-4	TRBD1	CASSAWDRANEKLFF	TGTGCCAGCAGCGCATGGGACAGGGCGAATGAAAAACTGTTTTTT
.	TRBV6-1	TRBJ2-7	.	CASRALGHQGHEQYF	TGTGCCAGCAGGGCCTTAGGACATCAGGGCCACGAGCAGTACTTC
.	TRBV9	TRBJ2-7	.	CASSVTAGYSYEQYF	TGTGCCAGCAGCGTAACGGCGGGCTACTCCTACGAGCAGTACTTC
.	TRBV19	TRBJ2-5	.	CASSIISGQETQYF	TGTGCCAGTAGTATAATTTCGGGGCAAGAGACCCAGTACTTC
.	TRBV30	TRBJ1-2	.	CAWSGGQSYGYTF	TGTGCCTGGAGTGGCGGGCAGTCCTATGGCTACACCTTC
.	TRBV19	TRBJ2-7	.	CASSIGSEQYF	TGTGCCAGTAGTATCGGGAGCGAGCAGTACTTC
.	TRBV1	TRBJ2-5	.	CTSSHTRRRGGSPLPGETQYF	TGCACCAGCAGCCACACAAGGAGGAGGGGGGGGTCACCGCTACCCGGAGAGACCCAGTACTTC
once	TRBV19	TRBJ1-1	TRBD1	CASRTTGGALNTEAFF	TGTGCCAGTAGAACGACAGGGGGGGCCTTAAACACTGAAGCTTTCTTT
.	TRBV7-9	TRBJ1-4	.	CASTNPVKNEKLVF	TGTGCCAGCACCAACCCGGTTAAGAATGAAAAACTGGTTTTT
.	TRBV7-6	TRBJ2-7	TRBD2	CASSEGGSYEQYF	TGTGCCAGCAGCGAGGGCGGGAGCTACGAGCAGTACTTC
.	TRBV5-4	TRBJ2-7	TRBD1	CASSSRDRAHEQYF	TGTGCCAGCAGCTCCCGGGACAGGGCACACGAGCAGTACTTC
.	TRBV5-1	TRBJ1-4	.	CASSLGGSNEKLFF	TGCGCCAGCAGCTTGGGGGGCTCTAATGAAAAACTGTTTTTT
.	TRBV5-5	TRBJ1-1	TRBD1	CASSRRDRQPEAFF	TGTGCCAGCAGCCGCCGGGACAGGCAACCTGAAGCTTTCTTT
once	TRBV27	TRBJ1-5	TRBD1	CASTSTGGGQPQHF	TGTGCCAGCACCTCGACAGGGGGTGGACAGCCCCAGCATTTT
once	TRBV9	TRBJ2-7	TRBD2	CASSAGTSGYEQYF	TGTGCCAGCAGCGCCGGGACTAGCGGCTACGAGCAGTACTTC
.	TRBV7-9	TRBJ2-5	.	CASSLDMGQQETQYF	TGTGCCAGCAGCTTAGACATGGGCCAGCAAGAGACCCAGTACTTC
.	TRBV29-1	TRBJ2-3	TRBD1	CSVASTGVTDTQYF	TGCAGCGTGGCCAGTACAGGGGTAACAGATACGCAGTATTTT
.	TRBV7-9	TRBJ2-5	TRBD1	CASSLNRGPGETQYF	TGTGCCAGCAGCTTAAACAGGGGGCCTGGGGAGACCCAGTACTTC
.	TRBV14	TRBJ2-1	TRBD2	CASSLRLAAFNEQFF	TGTGCCAGCAGCCTTCGGCTAGCGGCTTTCAATGAGCAGTTCTTC
few	TRBV27	TRBJ1-5	.	CASSLGGAEPQHF	TGTGCCAGCAGTTTAGGTGGAGCGGAGCCCCAGCATTTT
.	TRBV9	TRBJ2-7	.	CASSGRKSYEQYF	TGTGCCAGCAGCGGGAGGAAGTCCTACGAGCAGTACTTC
.	TRBV5-1	TRBJ1-1	.	CASSLRGVSNTEAFF	TGCGCCAGCAGCTTACGGGGTGTGTCGAACACTGAAGCTTTCTTT
.	TRBV4-1	TRBJ1-1	TRBD1	CASRDTGGHTEAFF	TGCGCCAGCAGGGATACAGGGGGTCACACTGAAGCTTTCTTT
few	TRBV4-3	TRBJ1-6	.	CASSQDRADGDSPLHF	TGCGCCAGCAGCCAAGATCGGGCAGACGGGGATTCACCCCTCCACTTT
.	TRBV6-1	TRBJ2-1	TRBD2	CASTGLAENEQFF	TGTGCCAGCACCGGACTAGCGGAGAATGAGCAGTTCTTC
.	TRBV5-6	TRBJ1-2	TRBD1	CASSPTGNYGYTF	TGTGCCAGCAGCCCGACAGGGAACTATGGCTACACCTTC